This T cell receptor (beta chain) stems from a study of T cells in Graves' hyperthyroidism and ophthalmopathy. Study outcomes and limitations: It was a median about seven months before onset that the model predicted ophthalmopathy.

V dropped 4 bases and J dropped 6; count of bases not matched to a gene: 11. The CDR3 is 15 residues long. CDR1 is MNHNS, CDR2 SASEGT, per germline. Using RNA transcripts as the source, TCR beta CDR3 regions were amplified. Primed by the HTBI set, a first-round RT-PCR was run on the TCR CDR3. TCRdb called the multiplex PCR reads again in MiXCR, with one record for every CDR3 protein. This sample yields approximately 700,000 distinct CDR3 sequences, of which roughly 15% are seen a single time; approximately 8% belongs to the top ten. Worth noting for this clonotype: Its antigen is undetermined. This may come from a read error, since a much larger clone is one base off.

This TCR was recovered from a man between 18 and 35 years old with Graves' hyperthyroidism. The chain employs TRBV6-1 and TRBJ2-7; TRBD2 matches 8 bases. Sequencing input: blood. CDR3 sequence reads: CASSAGTRGIGEQYF. CDR3 sequence (DNA): TGTGCCAGCAGTGCAGGGACTAGGGGGATCGGCGAGCAGTACTTC.